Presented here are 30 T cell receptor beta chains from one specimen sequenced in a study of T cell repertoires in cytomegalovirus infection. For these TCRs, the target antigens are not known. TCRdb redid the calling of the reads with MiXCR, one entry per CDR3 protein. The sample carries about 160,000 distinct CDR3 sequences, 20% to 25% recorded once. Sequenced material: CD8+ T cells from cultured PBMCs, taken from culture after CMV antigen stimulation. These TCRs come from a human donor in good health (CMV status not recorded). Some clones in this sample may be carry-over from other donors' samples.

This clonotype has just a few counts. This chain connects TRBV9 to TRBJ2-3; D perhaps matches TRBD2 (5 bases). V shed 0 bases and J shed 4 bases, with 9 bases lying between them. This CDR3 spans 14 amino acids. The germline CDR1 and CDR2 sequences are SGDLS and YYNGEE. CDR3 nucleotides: TGTGCCAGCAGCGTAGAAGGAGCGGCAGATACGCAGTATTTT. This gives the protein CASSVEGAADTQYF. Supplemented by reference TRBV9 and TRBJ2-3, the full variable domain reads DSGVTQTPKHLITATGQRVTLRCSPRSGDLSVYWYQQSLDQGLQFLIQYYNGEERAKGNILERFSAQQFPDLHSELNLSSLELGDSALYFCASSVEGAADTQYFGPGTRLTVL.

Here the CDR3 reads CASSLGTGNGYTF. The CDR3, as DNA: TGTGCCAGCAGCTTAGGGACAGGCAATGGCTACACCTTC. The chain couples TRBV7-8 to TRBJ1-2, with 7 positions matching TRBD1. Germline values: CDR1 SGHVS, CDR2 FQNEAQ. The CDR3 sequence is 13 residues long. Germline trimming cut 1 base from V and 6 bases from J; bases unmatched to any gene: 2.

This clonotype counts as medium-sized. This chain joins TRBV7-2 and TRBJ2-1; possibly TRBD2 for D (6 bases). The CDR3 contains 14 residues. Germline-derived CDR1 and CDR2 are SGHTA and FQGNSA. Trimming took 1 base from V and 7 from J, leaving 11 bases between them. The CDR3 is CASSLVGGDNEQFF. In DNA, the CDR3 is TGTGCCAGCAGCTTAGTAGGAGGGGATAATGAGCAGTTCTTC.

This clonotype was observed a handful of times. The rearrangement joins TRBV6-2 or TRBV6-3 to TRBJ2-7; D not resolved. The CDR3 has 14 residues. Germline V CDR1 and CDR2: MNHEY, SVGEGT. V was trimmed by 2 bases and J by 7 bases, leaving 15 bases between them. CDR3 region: CASSYVSTLGEQYF. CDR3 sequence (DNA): TGTGCCAGCAGTTACGTTTCCACCTTGGGGGAGCAGTACTTC.

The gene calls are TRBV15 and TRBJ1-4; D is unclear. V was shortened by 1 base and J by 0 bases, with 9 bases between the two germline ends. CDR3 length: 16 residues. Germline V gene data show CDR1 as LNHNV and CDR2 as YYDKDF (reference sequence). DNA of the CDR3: TGTGCCACCAGCAGAGTCTCAGGTGCAACTAATGAAAAACTGTTTTTT. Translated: CATSRVSGATNEKLFF.

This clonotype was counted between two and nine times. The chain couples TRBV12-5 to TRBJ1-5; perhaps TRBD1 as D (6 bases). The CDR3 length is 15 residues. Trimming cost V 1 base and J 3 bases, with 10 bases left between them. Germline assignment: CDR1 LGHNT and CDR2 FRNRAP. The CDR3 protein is CASGLGTALNQPQHF. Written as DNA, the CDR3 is TGTGCTAGTGGTTTGGGGACAGCTCTCAATCAGCCCCAGCATTTT. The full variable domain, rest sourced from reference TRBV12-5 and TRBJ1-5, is DARVTQTPRHKVTEMGQEVTMRCQPILGHNTVFWYRQTMMQGLELLAYFRNRAPLDDSGMPKDRFSAEMPDATLATLKIQPSEPRDSAVYFCASGLGTALNQPQHFGDGTRLSIL.

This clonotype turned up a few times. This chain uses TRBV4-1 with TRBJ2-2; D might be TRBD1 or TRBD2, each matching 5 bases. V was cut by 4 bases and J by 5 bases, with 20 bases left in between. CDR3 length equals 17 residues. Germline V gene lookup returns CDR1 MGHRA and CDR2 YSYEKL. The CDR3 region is CASSPAPTGRGTGELFF. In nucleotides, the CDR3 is TGCGCCAGCAGCCCCGCTCCCACAGGCCGAGGGACCGGGGAGCTGTTTTTT.

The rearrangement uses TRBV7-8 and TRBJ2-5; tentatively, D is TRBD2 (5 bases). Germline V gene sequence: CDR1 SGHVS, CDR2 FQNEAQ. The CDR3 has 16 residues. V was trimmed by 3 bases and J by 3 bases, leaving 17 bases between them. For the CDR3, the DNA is TGTGCCAGCAGCTTTCGATGGCGAGGAGGAGAAGAGACCCAGTACTTC. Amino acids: CASSFRWRGGEETQYF.

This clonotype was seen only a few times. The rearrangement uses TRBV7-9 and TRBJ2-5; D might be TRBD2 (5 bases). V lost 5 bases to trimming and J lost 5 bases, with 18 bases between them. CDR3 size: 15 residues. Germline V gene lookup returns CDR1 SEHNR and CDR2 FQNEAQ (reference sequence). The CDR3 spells CASSAFRGQEETQYF. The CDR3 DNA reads TGTGCCAGCAGCGCTTTCCGAGGGCAGGAGGAGACCCAGTACTTC.

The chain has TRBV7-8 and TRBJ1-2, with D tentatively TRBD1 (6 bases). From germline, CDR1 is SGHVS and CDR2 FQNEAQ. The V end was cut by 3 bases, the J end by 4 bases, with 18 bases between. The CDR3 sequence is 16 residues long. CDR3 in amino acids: CASSLAAGTSFYGYTF. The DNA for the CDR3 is TGTGCCAGCAGCTTGGCGGCCGGGACATCCTTCTATGGCTACACCTTC.

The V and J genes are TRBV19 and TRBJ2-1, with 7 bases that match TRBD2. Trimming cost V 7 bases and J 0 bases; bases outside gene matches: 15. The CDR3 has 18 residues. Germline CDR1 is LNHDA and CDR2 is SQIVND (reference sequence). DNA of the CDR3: TGTGCCAGTACCTCTTCCACCTGGGAGGGAAGCTCCTACAATGAGCAGTTCTTC. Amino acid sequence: CASTSSTWEGSSYNEQFF. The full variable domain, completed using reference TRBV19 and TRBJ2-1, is DGGITQSPKYLFRKEGQNVTLSCEQNLNHDAMYWYRQDPGQGLRLIYYSQIVNDFQKGDIAEGYSVSREKKESFPLTVTSAQKNPTAFYLCASTSSTWEGSSYNEQFFGPGTRLTVL.

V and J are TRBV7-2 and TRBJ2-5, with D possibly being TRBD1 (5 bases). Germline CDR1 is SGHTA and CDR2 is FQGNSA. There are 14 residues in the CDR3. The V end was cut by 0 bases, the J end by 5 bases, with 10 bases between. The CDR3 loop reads CASSLAEYRETQYF. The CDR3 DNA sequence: TGTGCCAGCAGCTTAGCTGAGTACAGGGAGACCCAGTACTTC.

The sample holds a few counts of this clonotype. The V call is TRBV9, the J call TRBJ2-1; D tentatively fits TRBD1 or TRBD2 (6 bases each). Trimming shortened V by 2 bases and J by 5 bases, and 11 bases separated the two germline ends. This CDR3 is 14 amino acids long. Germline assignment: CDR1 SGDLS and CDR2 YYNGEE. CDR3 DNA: TGTGCCAGCAGCGTCTCGGGGGCCAACAATGAGCAGTTCTTC. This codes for CASSVSGANNEQFF.

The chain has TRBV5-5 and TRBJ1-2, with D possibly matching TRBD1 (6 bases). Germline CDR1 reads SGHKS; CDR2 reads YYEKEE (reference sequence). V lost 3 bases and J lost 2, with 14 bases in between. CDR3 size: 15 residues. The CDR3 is CASSSRKDRNYGYTF. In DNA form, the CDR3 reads TGTGCCAGCAGCTCTCGAAAGGACAGAAACTATGGCTACACCTTC.

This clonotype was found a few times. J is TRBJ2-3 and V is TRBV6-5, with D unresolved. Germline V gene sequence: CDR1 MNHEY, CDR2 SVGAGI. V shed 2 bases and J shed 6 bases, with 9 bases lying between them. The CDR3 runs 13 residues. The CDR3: CASSYGPTDTQYF. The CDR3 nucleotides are TGTGCCAGCAGTTACGGGCCGACCGATACGCAGTATTTT.

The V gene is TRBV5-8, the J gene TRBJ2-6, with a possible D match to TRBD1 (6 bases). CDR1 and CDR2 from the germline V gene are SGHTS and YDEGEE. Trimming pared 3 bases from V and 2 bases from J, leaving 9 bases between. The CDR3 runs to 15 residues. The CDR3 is CASSSGQPGANVLTF. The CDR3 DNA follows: TGTGCCAGCAGCTCCGGACAGCCTGGGGCCAACGTCCTGACTTTC. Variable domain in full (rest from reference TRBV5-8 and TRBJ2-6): EAGVTQSPTHLIKTRGQQATLRCSPISGHTSVYWYQQALGLGLQFLLWYDEGEERNRGNFPPRFSGRQFPNYSSELNVNALELEDSALYLCASSSGQPGANVLTFGAGSRLTVL.

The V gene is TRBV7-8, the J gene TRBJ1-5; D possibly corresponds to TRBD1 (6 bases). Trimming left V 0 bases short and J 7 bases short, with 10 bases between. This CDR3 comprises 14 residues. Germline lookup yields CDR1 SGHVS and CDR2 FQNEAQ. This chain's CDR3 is CASSLAAGEQPQHF. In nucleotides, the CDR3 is TGTGCCAGCAGCTTAGCGGCAGGGGAACAGCCCCAGCATTTT.

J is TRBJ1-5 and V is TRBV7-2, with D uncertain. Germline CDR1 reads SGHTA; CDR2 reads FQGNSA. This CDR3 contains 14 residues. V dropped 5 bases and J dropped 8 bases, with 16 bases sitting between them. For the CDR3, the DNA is TGTGCCAGCAGCCCAGAATGGGCTAGGGAGCCCCAGCATTTT. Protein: CASSPEWAREPQHF.

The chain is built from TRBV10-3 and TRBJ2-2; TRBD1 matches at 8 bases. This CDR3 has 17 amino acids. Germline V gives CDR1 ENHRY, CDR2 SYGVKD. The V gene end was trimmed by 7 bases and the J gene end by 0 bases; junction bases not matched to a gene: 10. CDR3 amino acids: CAITRTGGNPNTGELFF. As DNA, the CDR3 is TGTGCCATCACCCGCACAGGGGGAAACCCGAACACCGGGGAGCTGTTTTTT.

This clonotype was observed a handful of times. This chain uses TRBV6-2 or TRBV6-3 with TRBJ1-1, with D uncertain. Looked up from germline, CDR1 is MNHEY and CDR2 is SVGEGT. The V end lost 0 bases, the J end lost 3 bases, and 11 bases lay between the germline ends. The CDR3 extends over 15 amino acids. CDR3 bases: TGTGCCAGCAGTTACTCGCGCTCGGCTTACACTGAAGCTTTCTTT. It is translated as CASSYSRSAYTEAFF.

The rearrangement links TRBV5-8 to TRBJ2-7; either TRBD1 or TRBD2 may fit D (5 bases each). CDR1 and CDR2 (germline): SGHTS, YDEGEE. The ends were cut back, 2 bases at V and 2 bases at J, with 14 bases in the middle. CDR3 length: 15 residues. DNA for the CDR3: TGTGCCAGCAGCTTCCGCTCAGGGACCGCCTACGAGCAGTACTTC. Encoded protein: CASSFRSGTAYEQYF.

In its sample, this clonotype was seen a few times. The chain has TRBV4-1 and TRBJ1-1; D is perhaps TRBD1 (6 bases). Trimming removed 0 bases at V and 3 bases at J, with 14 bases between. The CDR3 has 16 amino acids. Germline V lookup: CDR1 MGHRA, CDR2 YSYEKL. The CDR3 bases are TGCGCCAGCAGCCAAGATGGGGGCGGCGGCTACACTGAAGCTTTCTTT. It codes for CASSQDGGGGYTEAFF.

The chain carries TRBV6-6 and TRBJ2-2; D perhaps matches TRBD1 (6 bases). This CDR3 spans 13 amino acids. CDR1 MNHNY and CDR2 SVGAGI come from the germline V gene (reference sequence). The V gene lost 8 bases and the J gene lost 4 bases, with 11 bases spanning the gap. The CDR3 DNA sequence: TGTGCCAGCCAAGGGGACACCACCGGGGAGCTGTTTTTT. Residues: CASQGDTTGELFF.

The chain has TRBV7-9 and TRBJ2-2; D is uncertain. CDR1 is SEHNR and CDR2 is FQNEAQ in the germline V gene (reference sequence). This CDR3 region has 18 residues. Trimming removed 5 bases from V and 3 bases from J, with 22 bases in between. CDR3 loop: CASSTLIRSAGYTGELFF. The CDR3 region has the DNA TGTGCCAGCAGCACACTCATTCGTTCGGCAGGATACACCGGGGAGCTGTTTTTT.

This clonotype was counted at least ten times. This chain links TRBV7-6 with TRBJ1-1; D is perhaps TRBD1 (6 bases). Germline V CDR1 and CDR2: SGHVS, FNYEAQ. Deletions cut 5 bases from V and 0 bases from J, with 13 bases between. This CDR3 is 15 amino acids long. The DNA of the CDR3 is TGTGCCAGCAGCCCCAGGGGATACATGAACACTGAAGCTTTCTTT. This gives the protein CASSPRGYMNTEAFF. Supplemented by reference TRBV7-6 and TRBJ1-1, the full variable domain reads GAGVSQSPRYKVTKRGQDVALRCDPISGHVSLYWYRQALGQGPEFLTYFNYEAQQDKSGLPNDRFSAERPEGSISTLTIQRTEQRDSAMYRCASSPRGYMNTEAFFGQGTRLTVV.

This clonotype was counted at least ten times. The CDR3 is CSVEGQTGVRSYNEQFF. The CDR3 region has the DNA TGCAGCGTTGAAGGACAAACAGGGGTTCGCTCCTACAATGAGCAGTTCTTC. V and J are TRBV29-1 and TRBJ2-1, with 7 bases that match TRBD1. The trim removed 1 base at V and 0 bases at J, leaving 9 bases unmatched. Per germline, CDR1 SQVTM and CDR2 ANQGSEA. The CDR3 length is 17 residues.

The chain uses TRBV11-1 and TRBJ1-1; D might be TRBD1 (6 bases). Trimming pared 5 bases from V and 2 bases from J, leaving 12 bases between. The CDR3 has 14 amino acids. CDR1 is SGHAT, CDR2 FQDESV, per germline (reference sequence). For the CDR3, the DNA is TGTGCCAGCAGCCAGGACAGTTTAAACACTGAAGCTTTCTTT. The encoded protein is CASSQDSLNTEAFF.

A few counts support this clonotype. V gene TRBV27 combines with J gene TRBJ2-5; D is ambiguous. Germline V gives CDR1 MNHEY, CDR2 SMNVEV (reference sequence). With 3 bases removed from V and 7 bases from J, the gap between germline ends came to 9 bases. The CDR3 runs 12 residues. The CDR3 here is CASSFGSGTQYF. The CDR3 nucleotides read TGTGCCAGCAGTTTCGGGTCCGGGACCCAGTACTTC.

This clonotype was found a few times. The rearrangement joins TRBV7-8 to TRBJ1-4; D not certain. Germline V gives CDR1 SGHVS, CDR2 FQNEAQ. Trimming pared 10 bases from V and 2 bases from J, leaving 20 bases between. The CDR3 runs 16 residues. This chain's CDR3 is CAISPGVSGTNEKLFF. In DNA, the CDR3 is TGTGCCATCAGTCCCGGGGTCTCGGGGACTAATGAAAAACTGTTTTTT.

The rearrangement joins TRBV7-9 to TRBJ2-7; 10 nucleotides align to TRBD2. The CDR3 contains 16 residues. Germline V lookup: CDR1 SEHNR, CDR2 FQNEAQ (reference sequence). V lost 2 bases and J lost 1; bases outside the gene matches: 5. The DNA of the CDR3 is TGTGCCAGCAGCTTAATCCCTAGCGGGGGTTCCTACGAGCAGTACTTC. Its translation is CASSLIPSGGSYEQYF.